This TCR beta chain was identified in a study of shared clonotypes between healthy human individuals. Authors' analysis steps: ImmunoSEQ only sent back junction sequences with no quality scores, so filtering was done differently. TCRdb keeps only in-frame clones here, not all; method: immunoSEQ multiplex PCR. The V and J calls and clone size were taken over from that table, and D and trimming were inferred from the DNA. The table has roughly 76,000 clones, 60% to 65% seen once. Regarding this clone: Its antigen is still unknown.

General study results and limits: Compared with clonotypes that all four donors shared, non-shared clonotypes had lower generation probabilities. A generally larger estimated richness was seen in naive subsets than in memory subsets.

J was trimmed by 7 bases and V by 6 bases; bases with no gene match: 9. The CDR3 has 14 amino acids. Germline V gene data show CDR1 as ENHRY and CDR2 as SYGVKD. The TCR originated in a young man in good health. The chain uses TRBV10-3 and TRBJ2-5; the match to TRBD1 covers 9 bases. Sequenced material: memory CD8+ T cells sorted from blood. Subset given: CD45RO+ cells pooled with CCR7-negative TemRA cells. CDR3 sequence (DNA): TGTGCCATCAGACAGGGGGCGCCTGAGGGGACCCAGTACTTC. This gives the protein CAIRQGAPEGTQYF.